A few counts support the clone carrying this T cell receptor beta chain. The antigen is not known. This CDR3 has 13 amino acids. Germline V lookup: CDR1 SNHLY, CDR2 FYNNEI. V was cut by 3 bases and J by 3 bases, with 9 bases left in between. Individual cDNA molecules received unique molecular identifiers during library preparation. Each CDR3 protein gets one entry after TCRdb re-called the 5' RACE reads with MiXCR. The table includes 120,000 or so distinct CDR3 sequences, around 12% detected once. This sample was included in a study of early T cells in non-severe SARS-CoV-2 infection. Study overall: The sequenced material was bulk RNA from unsorted whole blood, and its chains were unpaired. Whole-study findings and limits: Database matching using VDJdb favored anti-spike CD8 responses, with private and CD4 specificities left missing.

V gene TRBV2 combines with J gene TRBJ2-7; no clear D gene. The sample was whole blood, taken at baseline. The source of this sequence is an adult who was a healthcare worker with PCR-confirmed SARS-CoV-2 infection or an uninfected control (not recorded which). The DNA of the CDR3 is TGTGCCAGCAGTGAGGGGTTTAGCTACGAGCAGTACTTC. This gives the protein CASSEGFSYEQYF.